A selection of T cell receptor beta chains follows, all from one sample in a study of tumor-infiltrating lymphocytes in primary liver carcinoma. TCRdb re-derived calls from the multiplex PCR reads in MiXCR, one entry per CDR3 protein. Of 80,000 or so distinct CDR3 sequences detected, 69% appear once; the ten largest clones hold roughly 28%. The sample consisted of tumor-adjacent normal liver tissue. Receptors originate from a man aged 35-49 years with primary liver carcinoma and hepatitis B virus infection. Each CDR3 is given with its conserved first and last residue. Fields, in order: D gene, J gene, V gene, CDR3 length, clone size, CDR3 DNA, CDR3 protein. A D gene is named only where the DNA matches it firmly. Some rows mark clone size as missing; the rest say once, few, many or name a class of expanded clone.

NA,TRBJ2-5,TRBV20-1,12,NA,TGCAGTGCCTCCTCATGGGGCGAGACCCAGTACTTC,CSASSWGETQYF
TRBD2,TRBJ2-1,TRBV29-1,11,NA,TGCAGCGGGATTAGCGGGAATGCGCAGTTCTTC,CSGISGNAQFF
TRBD2,TRBJ2-2,TRBV4-2,16,once,TGTGCCAGCAGCCAAGGACTAGCGGTGAACACCAGGGAGCTGTTCTTT,CASSQGLAVNTRELFF
NA,TRBJ2-5,TRBV2,13,NA,TGTGCCAGCAGTGAACAGGGGGGAGGGACCCAGTACTTC,CASSEQGGGTQYF
NA,TRBJ1-5,TRBV4-1,14,medium-sized,TGCGCCAGCAGCCAACACAACGCGCCCGTGGCCCAGCATTTT,CASSQHNAPVAQHF
NA,TRBJ1-1,TRBV19,12,NA,TGTGCCAGTAGTCTCGTCAACACTGAAGCTTTCTTT,CASSLVNTEAFF
TRBD1,TRBJ1-1,TRBV6-2/TRBV6-3,12,NA,TGTGCCAGGATCGGGGACAGCCCCACGGCTTTCTTT,CARIGDSPTAFF
TRBD1,TRBJ1-2,TRBV11-2,15,NA,TGTGCCAGCGGCCCCAACAGGGGGAGTCCCTATGGCTACACCTTC,CASGPNRGSPYGYTF
NA,TRBJ2-1,TRBV4-1,15,NA,TGCGCCAGCAGCCATGGTCCTAGCTCCTACAACGAGCAGTTCTTC,CASSHGPSSYNEQFF
TRBD2,TRBJ2-1,TRBV4-1,19,NA,TGCGCTAGCGGCCGACGGGAGCTAGCGGGAGGTGGCTCCTACAATGAGCAGTTCTTC,CASGRRELAGGGSYNEQFF
NA,TRBJ1-1,TRBV6-5,14,NA,TGTGCCAGCAGTTACGGGAGGGCGAACACTGAAGCTTTCTTC,CASSYGRANTEAFF
TRBD2,TRBJ2-1,TRBV6-2/TRBV6-3,15,NA,TGTGCCAGCAGCCGTCTAGCGGGAGAACGAAATGAGGAGTTCTTC,CASSRLAGERNEEFF
NA,TRBJ2-1,TRBV6-2/TRBV6-3,13,NA,TGTGCCAGTCGAATTTACAGTGGCGATGCGCAGTTCTTC,CASRIYSGDAQFF
NA,TRBJ1-1,TRBV5-5,17,NA,TGTGCCAGCAGCTCGGAGGACCGGTCCAGCTTGAACATTGAAGCTTTCTTT,CASSSEDRSSLNIEAFF